The 10 T cell receptor beta chains below all came from one sample that was sequenced in a study of a mutant IDH1 vaccine in newly diagnosed glioma. These receptors have no identified antigens. Sample time point: week 47, end of study. A single vaccine dose contained 300 ug of mutant IDH1 20-mer peptide, and topical imiquimod was used with it. This table comes from immunoSEQ multiplex PCR, and its TCRdb copy is limited to in-frame clones, with some not included. The profile shows around 50,000 clones, 65% of them singletons. The sample here was peripheral blood mononuclear cells (PBMCs), taken from a glioma patient whose treatment included an IDH1 peptide vaccine. Every receptor here comes from a man aged 35-49 years with glioma. Some clones in this sample may be carry-over from other donors' samples.

The chain links TRBV7-9 to TRBJ1-4, with TRBD1 as a possible D gene (5 bases). The CDR3 covers 14 residues. Germline loops: CDR1 SEHNR, CDR2 FQNEAQ (reference sequence). V gave up 1 base and J gave up 8 bases, with 11 bases separating them. The CDR3: CASSLGRDEEKLFF. Written as DNA, the CDR3 is TGTGCCAGCAGCTTAGGGAGGGACGAAGAAAAACTGTTTTTT.

The chain uses TRBV4-1 and TRBJ2-2; 9 nucleotides agree with TRBD2. CDR3 length equals 16 residues. The V segment lost 3 bases and the J segment 5 bases; nucleotides outside the gene matches: 7. Germline loops: CDR1 MGHRA, CDR2 YSYEKL. The CDR3 spells CASSHASGARTGELFF. For the CDR3, the DNA is TGCGCCAGCAGCCATGCTAGCGGGGCGAGGACCGGGGAGCTGTTTTTT.

This chain links TRBV2 with TRBJ1-5; no definite D call. The germline V gene encodes CDR1 SNHLY and CDR2 FYNNEI. The CDR3 loop spans 14 amino acids. V was clipped by 3 bases and J by 2 bases, with 8 bases between them. CDR3 coding DNA: TGTGCCAGCAGTGATCCGGTCCGCAATCAGCCCCAGCATTTT. Protein product: CASSDPVRNQPQHF. Full variable domain (missing parts from reference TRBV2 and TRBJ1-5): EPEVTQTPSHQVTQMGQEVILRCVPISNHLYFYWYRQILGQKVEFLVSFYNNEISEKSEIFDDQFSVERPDGSNFTLKIRSTKLEDSAMYFCASSDPVRNQPQHFGDGTRLSIL.

This chain connects TRBV9 to TRBJ1-3; no definite D call. From germline, CDR1 is SGDLS and CDR2 YYNGEE. Trimming cost V 2 bases and J 0 bases, with 12 bases left between them. CDR3 length: 16 residues. The CDR3 is CASSVGRTYSGNTIYF. The DNA for the CDR3 is TGTGCCAGCAGCGTCGGACGGACCTACTCTGGAAACACCATATATTTT.

The chain couples TRBV2 to TRBJ2-7, with D unclear. The germline V gene encodes CDR1 SNHLY and CDR2 FYNNEI. V lost 6 bases, J lost 6 bases, and 12 bases lay in between. The CDR3 is made up of 12 amino acids. CDR3 bases: TGTGCCAGCAGCTCCTTTTACGGCGAGCAGTACTTC. This encodes CASSSFYGEQYF.

A single count supports this clone. This sequence joins TRBV19 and TRBJ1-2, with TRBD1 matching 10 bases. CDR1 is LNHDA and CDR2 is SQIVND in the germline V gene (reference sequence). The CDR3 is 15 residues long. Germline trimming cut 4 bases from V and 4 bases from J; bases unmatched to any gene: 6. The CDR3 nucleotides are TGTGCCAGTAGTAGAAGACAGGGGGCTTTCTATGGCTACACCTTC. This codes for CASSRRQGAFYGYTF. Full variable domain (outside the CDR3, taken from reference TRBV19 and TRBJ1-2): DGGITQSPKYLFRKEGQNVTLSCEQNLNHDAMYWYRQDPGQGLRLIYYSQIVNDFQKGDIAEGYSVSREKKESFPLTVTSAQKNPTAFYLCASSRRQGAFYGYTFGSGTRLTVV.

The V call is TRBV5-6, the J call TRBJ2-1, with D possibly matching TRBD2 (6 bases). CDR3 length: 13 residues. Germline assignment: CDR1 SGHDT and CDR2 YYEEEE. Between the trimmed V and J ends, which lost 2 bases and 9 bases, there was a span of 12 bases. This CDR3 reads CASSLGTRGEQFF. The CDR3 DNA sequence: TGTGCCAGCAGCTTAGGGACTCGGGGTGAGCAGTTCTTC.

For the CDR3, the DNA is TGTGCCAGCAGTGAAAGGGGAGTGGCCACGAATCAGCCCCAGCATTTT. It translates to CASSERGVATNQPQHF. V usage is TRBV25-1 and J usage is TRBJ1-5; tentative D call: TRBD1 (5 bases). CDR1 MGHDK and CDR2 SYGVNS come from the germline V gene. This CDR3 is built from 16 residues. V was shortened by 2 bases and J by 4 bases, with 15 bases between the two germline ends.

The V gene is TRBV5-1, the J gene TRBJ2-2; maybe TRBD2 (6 bases). The ends were cut back, 5 bases at V and 1 base at J, with 15 bases in the middle. Germline loops: CDR1 SGHRS, CDR2 YFSETQ. This CDR3 has 16 amino acids. The CDR3 nucleotides read TGCGCCAGCAGTCCTGCTGGGGGGATGAACACCGGGGAGCTGTTTTTT. This translates into CASSPAGGMNTGELFF.

J is TRBJ2-7 and V is TRBV5-1, with 8 bases fitting TRBD1. Looked up from germline, CDR1 is SGHRS and CDR2 is YFSETQ. This CDR3 contains 13 residues. Trimming removed 4 bases from V and 6 bases from J; junction bases left unmatched: 6. For the CDR3, the DNA is TGCGCCAGCAGCATTCAGGGGGCGGGCGAGCAGTACTTC. This gives the protein CASSIQGAGEQYF. The full variable domain, in which reference TRBV5-1 and TRBJ2-7 provide the parts outside the CDR3, is KAGVTQTPRYLIKTRGQQVTLSCSPISGHRSVSWYQQTPGQGLQFLFEYFSETQRNKGNFPGRFSGRQFSNSRSEMNVSTLELGDSALYLCASSIQGAGEQYFGPGTRLTVT.